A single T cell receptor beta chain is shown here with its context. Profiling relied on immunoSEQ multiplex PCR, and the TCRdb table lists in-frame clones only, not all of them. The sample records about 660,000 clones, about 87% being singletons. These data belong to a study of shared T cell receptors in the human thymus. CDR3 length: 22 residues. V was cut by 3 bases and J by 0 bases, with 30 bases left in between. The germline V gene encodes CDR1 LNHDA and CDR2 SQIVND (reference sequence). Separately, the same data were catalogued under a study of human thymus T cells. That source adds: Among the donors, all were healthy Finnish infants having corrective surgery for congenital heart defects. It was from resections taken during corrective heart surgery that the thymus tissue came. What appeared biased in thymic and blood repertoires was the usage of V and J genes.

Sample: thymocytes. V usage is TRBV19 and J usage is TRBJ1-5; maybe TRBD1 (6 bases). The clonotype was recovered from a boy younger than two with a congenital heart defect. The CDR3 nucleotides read TGTGCCAGTAGTATCCTGCAGGGGAACAACAAATCCCGACAAGATAGCAATCAGCCCCAGCATTTT. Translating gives CASSILQGNNKSRQDSNQPQHF.